This T cell receptor beta chain was sequenced during a study of T cell responses to AZD1222 COVID-19 vaccine. Clones were sequenced by immunoSEQ multiplex PCR, and TCRdb holds only the in-frame ones, with some missing. The repertoire holds 120,000 or so clones, roughly nine tenths seen once, with approximately 3% in the top ten. Points from the study as a whole: Mapped onto spike, vaccine-associated CD4 TCRs spanned it and were dominant at 160-218 and 743-854. The sample set comprised mostly white British donors with more females, and clonal diversity was possibly underestimated. Seropositive AZD1222 recipients at baseline numbered only five to seven.

Remarks on this clone: Its antigen is unidentified.

The germline V gene encodes CDR1 SGHTS and CDR2 YDEGEE. The CDR3 runs to 14 residues. V lost 4 bases, J lost 3 bases, and 11 bases lay in between. This TCR was recovered from an adult in good health. This rearrangement joins TRBV5-8 to TRBJ1-3; D perhaps matches TRBD1 (5 bases). This specimen was peripheral blood, taken on day 0 of AZD1222 vaccination. CDR3 DNA: TGTGCCAGCAGCCGCGGACACAATGGAAACACCATATATTTT. It encodes CASSRGHNGNTIYF.